This record covers a single T cell receptor beta chain. What it recognizes is unknown. This sample is drawn from a study of shared clonotypes between healthy human individuals. Repertoires were generated with immunoSEQ multiplex PCR, while TCRdb's copy carries only in-frame clones and drops some. The sample records approximately 500,000 clones, more than 75% being singletons. The unsorted samples had approximately 90 million PBMCs used for genomic DNA. Study results and caveats: The genetic and exposure-history diversity represented was limited by few donors.

CDR3 size: 13 residues. The germline gives CDR1 SGHAT, CDR2 FQNNGV. The V end lost 3 bases, the J end lost 5 bases, and 7 bases lay between the germline ends. This clonotype was sampled from a woman aged 40 to 50 in good health. Some clones in this sample may be carry-over from other donors' samples. The sample consisted of PBMCs. This rearrangement joins TRBV11-2 to TRBJ2-2, with D unclear. The CDR3 loop is CASSLHPTGELFF. CDR3 nucleotide sequence: TGTGCCAGCAGCTTGCACCCTACCGGGGAGCTGTTTTTT.